This TCR beta chain is drawn from a study of blood T cell repertoires in COVID-19. In the study's own analysis: Amplification of reference gene primers provided the estimated nucleated cell counts. Repertoires were generated with immunoSEQ multiplex PCR, while TCRdb's copy carries only in-frame clones and drops some. For V, J and clone size, that table is used; D and trimming come from the DNA. Of a few hundred thousand clones listed, approximately 91% are singletons. Patients of the Seattle cohort, enrolled during active infection, were followed longitudinally. CDR3 size: 14 residues. Germline CDR1 and CDR2: LNHDA and SQIVND (reference sequence). V dropped 8 bases and J dropped 0 bases, with 11 bases sitting between them. This clone occurred once.

The genes are TRBV19 and TRBJ2-4; D might be TRBD1 (6 bases). Specimen: peripheral blood. This TCR derives from a man between 50 and 59 years old with COVID-19, enrolled during active disease. The CDR3 loop is CASRGQLAKNIQYF. The CDR3 nucleotides are TGTGCCAGTCGCGGACAGTTAGCCAAAAACATTCAGTACTTC.